This T cell receptor beta chain was found in a study of OX40 agonist ivuxolimab in advanced cancers. Sequencing was performed with immunoSEQ multiplex PCR; in TCRdb, only in-frame clones are kept and a portion is missing. The table records over 50,000 clones, 85% to 90% of them present only once. This TCR derives from an adult with an advanced solid tumor such as melanoma, head and neck, liver or kidney cancer. Sample: CD4+ or CD8+ T cells sorted from blood, taken in a trial of the OX40 agonist ivuxolimab.

In nucleotides, the CDR3 is TGTGCCAGCAGTTACGGCCCAGCGGGAGGCCGGGAGACCCAGTACTTC. Translation: CASSYGPAGGRETQYF. The chain employs TRBV6-5 and TRBJ2-5; 9 bases align to TRBD2. Germline V gene lookup returns CDR1 MNHEY and CDR2 SVGAGI. V lost 2 bases, J lost 5 bases, and 9 bases stayed unmatched. This CDR3 contains 16 residues.